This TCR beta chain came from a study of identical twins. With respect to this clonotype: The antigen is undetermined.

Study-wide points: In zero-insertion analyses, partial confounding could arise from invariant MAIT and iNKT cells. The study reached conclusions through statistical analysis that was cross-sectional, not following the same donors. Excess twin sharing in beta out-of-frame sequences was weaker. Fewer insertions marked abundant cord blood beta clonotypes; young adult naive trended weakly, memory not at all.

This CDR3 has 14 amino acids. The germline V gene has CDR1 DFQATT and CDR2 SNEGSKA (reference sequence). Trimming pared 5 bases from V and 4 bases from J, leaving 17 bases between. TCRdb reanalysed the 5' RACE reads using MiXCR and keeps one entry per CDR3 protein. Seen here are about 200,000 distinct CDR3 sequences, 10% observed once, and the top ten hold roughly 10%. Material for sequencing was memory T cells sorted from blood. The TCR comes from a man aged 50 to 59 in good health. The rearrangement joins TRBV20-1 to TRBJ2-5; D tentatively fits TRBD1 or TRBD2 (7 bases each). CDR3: CSAGRTGGGETQYF. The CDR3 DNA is TGCAGTGCTGGACGGACAGGCGGGGGAGAGACCCAGTACTTC.